A single sample gave rise to the 13 T cell receptor beta chains below, sequenced in a study of T cell changes during pregnancy in multiple sclerosis. The data were produced by immunoSEQ multiplex PCR, yet TCRdb's version contains in-frame clones alone and is incomplete. Of tens of thousands of clones in the sample, about 91% were seen once. Sequences were derived from peripheral blood, sampled in the first trimester of pregnancy. These receptors were taken from a female donor with multiple sclerosis, enrolled in a pregnancy study.

This clone was recorded once. V usage is TRBV21-1 and J usage is TRBJ2-3; the D call in the table, TRBD2, was not verified against the DNA. TRBV21-1 is labeled a pseudogene. The CDR3 is 20 amino acids. The CDR3 region is CASSKSGRLAQPLLTDTQYF. Written as DNA, the CDR3 is TGTGCCAGCAGCAAATCGGGTCGACTAGCGCAGCCCTTACTCACAGATACGCAGTATTTT.

This chain connects TRBV19 to TRBJ2-2; TRBD1 matches 9 bases. Germline-derived CDR1 and CDR2 are LNHDA and SQIVND (reference sequence). The CDR3 runs 17 residues. The V gene end was trimmed by 3 bases and the J gene end by 7 bases; junction bases not matched to a gene: 12. CDR3: CASSIGLLGTGSGELFF. The CDR3 DNA reads TGTGCCAGTAGTATCGGCCTCCTCGGGACAGGGAGCGGGGAGCTGTTTTTT. Filled out from reference TRBV19 and TRBJ2-2, the complete variable domain reads DGGITQSPKYLFRKEGQNVTLSCEQNLNHDAMYWYRQDPGQGLRLIYYSQIVNDFQKGDIAEGYSVSREKKESFPLTVTSAQKNPTAFYLCASSIGLLGTGSGELFFGEGSRLTVL.

The chain recombines TRBV2 with TRBJ2-1, with D unresolved. This CDR3 region has 13 residues. The V and J ends lost 6 bases and 3 bases respectively, with 9 bases between them. Germline CDR1 is SNHLY and CDR2 is FYNNEI. The CDR3 DNA follows: TGTGCCAGCAGGGAGCGACTCTACAATGAGCAGTTCTTC. Translated: CASRERLYNEQFF.

The chain links TRBV10-3 to TRBJ2-3, with D possibly matching TRBD2 (7 bases). CDR1 and CDR2 from the germline V gene are ENHRY and SYGVKD. The CDR3 spans 13 residues. Deletions cut 9 bases from V and 2 bases from J, with 12 bases between. CDR3 in amino acids: CAISGGSTDTQYF. DNA of the CDR3: TGTGCCATATCGGGGGGCTCCACAGATACGCAGTATTTT.

The rearrangement links TRBV28 to TRBJ2-2, with 15 bases matching TRBD2. Losses at the gene ends were 6 bases for V and 4 bases for J; bases not matched to a gene: 12. CDR1 and CDR2 from the germline V gene are MDHEN and SYDVKM. CDR3 size: 19 residues. The CDR3 nucleotides read TGTGCCAGCAGCCCCCTTGGACTAGCGGGAGGGCGGGGCACCGGGGAGCTGTTTTTT. This sequence encodes CASSPLGLAGGRGTGELFF.

This rearrangement joins TRBV30 to TRBJ2-1; the D is unclear. Trimming pared 5 bases from V and 3 bases from J, leaving 14 bases between. Germline values: CDR1 GTSNPN, CDR2 SVGIG (reference sequence). CDR3 length equals 14 residues. CDR3 amino acids: CAWAGAVFYNEQFF. CDR3 nucleotides: TGTGCCTGGGCTGGAGCAGTATTCTACAATGAGCAGTTCTTC.

The chain combines TRBV19 with TRBJ2-2; TRBD2 might be the D (6 bases). This CDR3 contains 14 residues. The germline gives CDR1 LNHDA, CDR2 SQIVND (reference sequence). Between the trimmed V and J ends, which lost 9 bases and 6 bases, there was a span of 17 bases. The CDR3 region is CASSAGPLAGELFF. The DNA of the CDR3 is TGTGCCAGCAGCGCGGGGCCCTTAGCCGGGGAGCTGTTTTTT.

The chain is built from TRBV11-2 and TRBJ2-7, with D maybe TRBD1 (6 bases). The CDR3 runs to 14 residues. CDR1 is SGHAT and CDR2 is FQNNGV in the germline V gene. The germline V and J ends were trimmed by 5 bases and 3 bases, with 14 bases remaining between them. CDR3 in DNA: TGTGCCAGCAGCCGGCCTCAGGGGATCTACGAGCAGTACTTC. It encodes CASSRPQGIYEQYF.

The rearrangement links TRBV7-8 to TRBJ2-7, with TRBD2 matching 10 bases. Trimming took 4 bases from V and 4 from J; bases not matched to a gene: 4. The length of the CDR3 is 14 residues. The V gene's germline CDR1 is SGHVS and CDR2 FQNEAQ. The CDR3 protein is CASSWGLALYEQYF. The CDR3 DNA reads TGTGCCAGCAGCTGGGGACTAGCGCTTTACGAGCAGTACTTC.

The gene calls are TRBV11-1 and TRBJ2-5, with 7 bases matching TRBD2. There are 14 residues in the CDR3. Germline trimming cut 4 bases from V and 4 bases from J; bases unmatched to any gene: 6. CDR1 is SGHAT, CDR2 FQDESV, per germline (reference sequence). Written as DNA, the CDR3 is TGTGCCAGCAGCTCCCCGGGCGGGGGAGAGACCCAGTACTTC. It specifies CASSSPGGGETQYF.

This chain connects TRBV5-8 to TRBJ2-7; 13 nucleotides align to TRBD2. CDR1 is SGHTS and CDR2 is YDEGEE in the germline V gene. Trimming at V came to 1 base and at J to 5 bases, leaving 3 bases not matched to a gene. CDR3 length: 15 amino acids. CDR3: CASSLTSGRANEQYF. CDR3 sequence (DNA): TGTGCCAGCAGCTTGACTAGCGGGAGGGCCAACGAGCAGTACTTC.

The V and J genes are TRBV4-2 and TRBJ2-7; TRBD2 agrees at 7 bases. Germline CDR1 is LGHNA and CDR2 is YNFKEQ. Losses at the gene ends were 3 bases for V and 0 bases for J; bases not matched to a gene: 8. This CDR3 comprises 16 residues. The CDR3 here is CASSQTRRGDSYEQYF. CDR3 coding DNA: TGTGCCAGCAGCCAGACCCGCCGGGGGGACTCCTACGAGCAGTACTTC.

The CDR3 here is CASSKMTGGDEQFF. The DNA for the CDR3 is TGCGCCAGCAGCAAAATGACAGGGGGCGATGAGCAGTTCTTC. V gene TRBV5-1 combines with J gene TRBJ2-1, with 10 bases that match TRBD1. The CDR3 length is 14 residues. With V trimmed by 4 bases and J by 8 bases, 6 bases remained unmatched. Per germline, CDR1 SGHRS and CDR2 YFSETQ.